Presented here are 14 T cell receptor beta chains from one specimen sequenced in a study of T cells after yellow fever vaccination. TCRdb re-called the 5' RACE reads through MiXCR, storing one row per CDR3 protein. The table has 400,000 or so distinct CDR3 sequences, approximately 6% seen once. This material consisted of PBMCs, taken 5 days after the yellow fever booster vaccination. Every receptor here comes from a man aged 25-40 years who received the YFV17D yellow fever vaccine.

CDR3 region: CASRLNLWQFF. CDR3 nucleotide sequence: TGTGCCAGCAGGTTGAATCTGTGGCAGTTCTTC. This chain links TRBV12-3 or TRBV12-4 with TRBJ2-1; no definite D call. The V gene lost 6 bases and the J gene lost 12 bases, with 12 bases spanning the gap. This CDR3 region has 11 residues.

This clonotype was counted only a few times. This rearrangement joins TRBV6-1 to TRBJ1-4; D is unclear. V was cut by 6 bases and J by 11 bases, with 16 bases left in between. The CDR3 sequence is 13 residues long. Germline V gene data show CDR1 as MNHNS and CDR2 as SASEGT. CDR3 residues: CASSARVEEKLFF. The DNA of the CDR3 is TGTGCCAGCAGCGCCCGAGTAGAGGAGAAACTGTTTTTT.

This rearrangement joins TRBV14 to TRBJ2-7; D might be TRBD1 or TRBD2, each matching 6 bases. Trimming removed 6 bases from V and 2 bases from J, with 11 bases in between. The CDR3 extends over 13 amino acids. Germline CDR1 is SGHDN and CDR2 is FVKESK. Here the CDR3 reads CASRVGGTYEQYF. CDR3 nucleotides: TGTGCCAGCAGGGTAGGGGGGACCTACGAGCAGTACTTC.

As regards this clonotype: Mismatch with germline at one junction end may stem from a read error. The chain joins TRBV7-8 to TRBJ2-7; possibly TRBD2 for D (7 bases). In germline, CDR1 is SGHVS, CDR2 FQNEAQ. The CDR3 runs 16 residues. The CDR3 region is CASSLARGGATYEQYF. The CDR3 region has the DNA TGTGCCAGCAGCCTAGCGCGAGGGGGGGCAACCTACGAGCAGTACTTC.

The chain combines TRBV10-3 with TRBJ2-4; 7 bases fit TRBD2. This CDR3 has 15 amino acids. With 0 bases clipped from V and 5 bases from J, the junction kept 4 bases outside the gene matches. CDR1 and CDR2 from the germline V gene are ENHRY and SYGVKD. CDR3 DNA: TGTGCCATCAGTGAGTCCCTAGCGGCCGAAAACATTCAGTACTTC. This encodes CAISESLAAENIQYF.

The chain combines TRBV6-4 with TRBJ2-3; 7 bases align to TRBD2. V lost 0 bases and J lost 3; bases outside the gene matches: 9. Germline assignment: CDR1 MRHNA and CDR2 SNTAGT. The CDR3 contains 17 residues. The CDR3 here is CASSDSGVTSETDTQYF. Here the CDR3 DNA reads TGTGCCAGCAGTGACTCGGGGGTAACTAGCGAAACAGATACGCAGTATTTT.

The chain combines TRBV28 with TRBJ2-3, with D unresolved. The germline V and J ends were trimmed by 9 bases and 2 bases, with 15 bases remaining between them. The CDR3 covers 14 residues. Germline V CDR1 and CDR2: MDHEN, SYDVKM. The CDR3 nucleotides read TGTGCCAGGCCGGTCGCTGGCCTCACAGATACGCAGTATTTT. Protein product: CARPVAGLTDTQYF.

The table lists this clonotype with many counts. J is TRBJ2-3 and V is TRBV5-6; no reliable D call. Trimming stripped 5 bases from V and 0 bases from J, with 10 bases between. Germline V CDR1 and CDR2: SGHDT, YYEEEE. The length of the CDR3 is 14 residues. The CDR3 here is CASSAPDSTDTQYF. Here the CDR3 DNA reads TGTGCCAGCAGTGCTCCGGATAGCACAGATACGCAGTATTTT.

The DNA for the CDR3 is TGTGCCATCAGTGTCGGGGCGGGAGGGCTCCAAGAGACCCAGTACTTC. It specifies CAISVGAGGLQETQYF. The genes are TRBV10-3 and TRBJ2-5; 9 nucleotides match TRBD2. CDR1 is ENHRY, CDR2 SYGVKD, per germline. The V and J ends lost 4 bases and 1 base, in that order; junction bases with no gene match: 7. This CDR3 contains 16 residues.

On this clonotype: Sequence at one end of the junction differs from germline and may be a read error. The chain combines TRBV25-1 with TRBJ1-5; D unclear. Germline V gene lookup returns CDR1 MGHDK and CDR2 SYGVNS. The CDR3 spans 14 residues. The CDR3: CASSEGSSKQPQHF. The CDR3 DNA follows: TGTGCCAGCAGTGAAGGTTCTAGCAAGCAGCCCCAGCATTTT.

The chain joins TRBV20-1 to TRBJ1-5; 8 bases are a match to TRBD1. Germline trimming cut 4 bases from V and 2 bases from J; bases unmatched to any gene: 1. The CDR3 contains 13 residues. Germline V lookup: CDR1 DFQATT, CDR2 SNEGSKA (reference sequence). The CDR3 spells CSAKDRGNQPQHF. The CDR3 coding sequence is TGCAGTGCTAAGGACAGGGGCAATCAGCCCCAGCATTTT.

The chain recombines TRBV20-1 with TRBJ2-1; 7 bases are shared with TRBD2. Per germline, CDR1 DFQATT and CDR2 SNEGSKA (reference sequence). V was pared by 1 base and J by 5 bases, with 8 bases of the junction left unmatched. This CDR3 spans 15 amino acids. The CDR3 loop reads CSARVWAGVDNEQFF. In DNA form, the CDR3 reads TGCAGTGCTAGAGTCTGGGCGGGAGTGGACAATGAGCAGTTCTTC.

This clonotype came up many times. The chain uses TRBV7-2 and TRBJ2-4; no definite D call. Germline V gene lookup returns CDR1 SGHTA and CDR2 FQGNSA. The ends were cut back, 7 bases at V and 7 bases at J, with 8 bases in the middle. The CDR3 is 11 residues long. CDR3 residues: CASTLTNIQYF. The DNA of the CDR3 is TGTGCCAGCACCCTGACTAACATTCAGTACTTC.

The sample holds a few counts of this clonotype. The chain combines TRBV20-1 with TRBJ2-1; TRBD2 matches 9 bases. Germline V lookup: CDR1 DFQATT, CDR2 SNEGSKA (reference sequence). The ends lost 0 bases at V and 0 bases at J; junction bases unmatched: 9. This CDR3 region has 18 residues. The chain's CDR3 is CSARDRASGTPSYNEQFF. The CDR3 coding sequence is TGCAGTGCTAGAGATCGTGCTAGCGGGACTCCCTCCTACAATGAGCAGTTCTTC.